The table lists the clone carrying this T cell receptor beta chain with many counts. Original analysis: Reference gene primer amplification gave nucleated cell count estimates. Data came from immunoSEQ multiplex PCR; TCRdb stores just in-frame clones and leaves some out. D and trimming were read from the DNA, whereas the V and J calls and clone size are those reported in that table. The sample lists some 180,000 clones; around 80% were seen once. This entry belongs to a study of blood T cell repertoires in COVID-19. Study information: Researchers got acute and convalescent COVID-19 samples from the United States, Italy and Spain. T cells, B-cell-depleted T cells, or PBMCs provided the cDNA or gDNA that served as material.

The junction had 10 bases not matched to a gene; V was cut back by 0 bases and J by 5 bases. This CDR3 spans 16 amino acids. Looked up from germline, CDR1 is SGHRS and CDR2 is YFSETQ. The sample was peripheral blood. J is TRBJ1-1 and V is TRBV5-1, with TRBD1 identical over 7 bases. This receptor was obtained from a woman in her sixties or seventies who had recovered from COVID-19. CDR3 residues: CASSLAPQGGGTEAFF. The CDR3 DNA is TGCGCCAGCAGCTTGGCCCCCCAGGGGGGTGGGACTGAAGCTTTCTTT.